Below, 31 T cell receptor beta chains from the same sample are listed, as sequenced in a study of spatial heterogeneity in lung cancer. Via MiXCR, TCRdb re-called the 5' RACE reads, giving one row per CDR3 protein. This repertoire shows 45,000 to 55,000 distinct CDR3 sequences, approximately 5.3% found once; its top ten account for 11%. Regarding time point: sample taken at primary tumor resection. Unsorted whole RNA of tumor, nontumor lung or frozen PBMC was sequenced. Sample: PBMCs, taken at surgery. The receptors were sampled from a male donor with early-stage non-small cell lung cancer.

Ten or more counts support this clonotype. This chain uses TRBV29-1 with TRBJ2-6; D call uncertain. The V gene lost 7 bases and the J gene lost 0 bases, with 7 bases spanning the gap. The germline CDR1 and CDR2 sequences are SQVTM and ANQGSEA. CDR3 length: 13 amino acids. The CDR3 nucleotides read TGCAGCGCCATTAGCTCTGGGGCCAACGTCCTGACTTTC. As protein: CSAISSGANVLTF.

This clonotype occurred many times. The chain links TRBV20-1 to TRBJ1-1; D is possibly TRBD1 (5 bases). Germline CDR1 DFQATT, CDR2 SNEGSKA (reference sequence). This CDR3 is built from 13 residues. V was shortened by 0 bases and J by 4 bases, with 9 bases between the two germline ends. The CDR3 protein is CSARDSRVTEAFF. The CDR3 DNA follows: TGCAGTGCTAGAGATTCCAGGGTCACTGAAGCTTTCTTT.

This clonotype was observed many times. The V call is TRBV4-3, the J call TRBJ2-1, with 13 nucleotides matching TRBD2. CDR1 and CDR2 (germline): LGHNA, YSLEER. This CDR3 region has 17 residues. V was pared by 3 bases and J by 7 bases, with 9 bases of the junction left unmatched. This CDR3 reads CASSQRPGTSGTNEQFF. In DNA form, the CDR3 reads TGCGCCAGCAGCCAGAGACCCGGGACTAGCGGGACGAATGAGCAGTTCTTC.

This clonotype showed up many times. The rearrangement links TRBV5-1 to TRBJ2-5; unclear D gene. V lost 1 base to trimming and J lost 3 bases, with 10 bases between them. CDR1 SGHRS and CDR2 YFSETQ come from the germline V gene. The CDR3 loop spans 14 amino acids. DNA for the CDR3: TGCGCCAGCAGCTTGTGGGTAGGAGAAGAGACCCAGTACTTC. Its protein is CASSLWVGEETQYF.

This chain connects TRBV6-2 or TRBV6-3 to TRBJ2-5; D remains unclear. The CDR3 loop spans 17 amino acids. V was clipped by 2 bases and J by 1 base, with 17 bases between them. CDR1 and CDR2 from the germline V gene are MNHEY and SVGEGT. CDR3: CASSYDRDTSPQETQYF. CDR3 nucleotide sequence: TGTGCCAGCAGTTACGACCGAGACACCTCCCCCCAAGAGACCCAGTACTTC.

This clonotype came up many times. The J gene is TRBJ2-2, the V gene TRBV6-5, with D perhaps TRBD2 (5 bases). Germline CDR1 reads MNHEY; CDR2 reads SVGAGI. The CDR3 covers 15 residues. Trimming left V 0 bases short and J 4 bases short, with 9 bases between. The CDR3 sequence: CASSYSNEGTGELFF. The CDR3 DNA reads TGTGCCAGCAGTTACTCGAACGAGGGCACCGGGGAGCTGTTTTTT.

This clonotype was observed many times. The chain carries TRBV6-6 and TRBJ2-1; 9 nucleotides agree with TRBD2. V gave up 5 bases and J gave up 8 bases; unmatched junction bases: 16. Germline values: CDR1 MNHNY, CDR2 SVGAGI (reference sequence). CDR3 length equals 17 residues. For the CDR3, the DNA is TGTGCCAGCAGTCAGGGCGTGGGACTAGCTTCCCTCGATGAGCAGTTCTTC. Its protein is CASSQGVGLASLDEQFF.

This clonotype appeared many times. V usage is TRBV20-1 and J usage is TRBJ1-1; D remains unclear. V lost 6 bases and J 1 base, leaving 9 bases between the germline ends. Germline V CDR1 and CDR2: DFQATT, SNEGSKA (reference sequence). The CDR3 has 12 amino acids. This CDR3 reads CSAGHPNTEAFF. As DNA, the CDR3 is TGCAGTGCAGGGCACCCGAACACTGAAGCTTTCTTT.

This clonotype was counted many times. The chain joins TRBV27 to TRBJ1-5; D remains unclear. The CDR3 totals 13 residues. Per germline, CDR1 MNHEY and CDR2 SMNVEV (reference sequence). Trimming cost V 3 bases and J 0 bases, with 3 bases left between them. The CDR3 loop is CASSLVSNQPQHF. The CDR3 DNA sequence: TGTGCCAGCAGTTTGGTTAGCAATCAGCCCCAGCATTTT.

This clonotype was recorded many times. The chain combines TRBV4-3 with TRBJ1-4; 7 nucleotides align to TRBD1. Germline V CDR1 and CDR2: LGHNA, YSLEER. The length of the CDR3 is 17 residues. The ends lost 4 bases at V and 8 bases at J; junction bases unmatched: 16. The CDR3 sequence: CASSPPVGRAGGEKLFF. In DNA, the CDR3 is TGCGCCAGCAGCCCCCCGGTAGGCCGAGCAGGGGGGGAAAAACTGTTTTTT.

Ten or more counts support this clonotype. The chain is built from TRBV2 and TRBJ2-7; D perhaps matches TRBD1 (6 bases). The CDR3 is made up of 13 amino acids. V was clipped by 3 bases and J by 3 bases, with 9 bases between them. Germline CDR1 reads SNHLY; CDR2 reads FYNNEI. Here the CDR3 reads CASSDLGGYEQYF. In nucleotides, the CDR3 is TGTGCCAGCAGTGATTTAGGGGGCTACGAGCAGTACTTC.

At least ten counts were recorded for this clonotype. The chain has TRBV7-8 and TRBJ2-1; 8 nucleotides line up with TRBD2. The CDR3 runs to 17 residues. The J segment lost 3 bases and the V segment lost 0 bases, leaving 7 bases of the junction unmatched. Looked up from germline, CDR1 is SGHVS and CDR2 is FQNEAQ. The DNA for the CDR3 is TGTGCCAGCAGCTTAGCCTTGGGACTAGTTAACTACAATGAGCAGTTCTTC. It codes for CASSLALGLVNYNEQFF.

This clonotype was recorded at least ten times. The chain links TRBV20-1 to TRBJ1-2; 7 bases match TRBD1. Germline values: CDR1 DFQATT, CDR2 SNEGSKA (reference sequence). J lost 5 bases, V lost 6 bases, and 15 bases had no gene match. The CDR3 consists of 15 residues. DNA for the CDR3: TGCAGTGCCGAGGCCCTTACGGGACAGATTTATGGCTACACCTTC. Translation: CSAEALTGQIYGYTF.

V and J are TRBV28 and TRBJ2-3; TRBD2 aligns across 7 bases. CDR3 size: 14 residues. With V trimmed by 3 bases and J by 4 bases, 4 bases remained unmatched. Germline V CDR1 and CDR2: MDHEN, SYDVKM. CDR3 residues: CASSLSGEADTQYF. Written as DNA, the CDR3 is TGTGCCAGCAGTTTGAGCGGGGAGGCAGATACGCAGTATTTT.

The sample holds many counts of this clonotype. Compared with germline, one end of the junction differs, possibly owing to a read error. The chain combines TRBV7-7 with TRBJ2-5, with D tentatively TRBD1 (6 bases). There are 15 residues in the CDR3. Germline V gene lookup returns CDR1 SSHAT and CDR2 FNYEAQ (reference sequence). This chain's CDR3 is CASSLVRTVEETQYF. The CDR3 coding sequence is TGTGCTAGCAGCTTAGTTAGGACAGTCGAGGAGACCCAGTACTTC.

This clonotype is medium-sized within its sample. The V gene is TRBV10-3, the J gene TRBJ2-5, with 9 positions matching TRBD1. The CDR3 extends over 12 amino acids. Losses at the gene ends were 8 bases for V and 5 bases for J; bases not matched to a gene: 3. The germline gives CDR1 ENHRY, CDR2 SYGVKD. The CDR3 reads CAIRGQGETQYF. CDR3 bases: TGTGCCATCCGAGGACAGGGGGAGACCCAGTACTTC.

The rearrangement links TRBV12-3 or TRBV12-4 to TRBJ2-3, with unresolved D. V was shortened by 6 bases and J by 3 bases, with 16 bases between the two germline ends. The CDR3 extends over 15 amino acids. The CDR3 DNA reads TGTGCCAGCAGCTTTAGTGGGCAGATGACAGATACGCAGTATTTT. It encodes CASSFSGQMTDTQYF.

This clonotype was counted ten times or more. This chain connects TRBV7-2 to TRBJ1-2; the D is unclear. CDR3 length: 13 amino acids. Germline CDR1 reads SGHTA; CDR2 reads FQGNSA. V gave up 5 bases and J gave up 6 bases, with 13 bases separating them. CDR3 region: CASSPSPDNGYTF. The CDR3, as DNA: TGTGCCAGCAGCCCCTCGCCCGATAATGGCTACACCTTC. Full variable domain (rest looked up from reference TRBV7-2 and TRBJ1-2): GAGVSQSPSNKVTEKGKDVELRCDPISGHTALYWYRQSLGQGLEFLIYFQGNSAPDKSGLPSDRFSAERTGGSVSTLTIQRTQQEDSAVYLCASSPSPDNGYTFGSGTRLTVV.

This clonotype was detected only a few times. This chain connects TRBV12-3 or TRBV12-4 to TRBJ2-7, with 12 bases fitting TRBD2. V was pared by 4 bases and J by 5 bases, with 6 bases of the junction left unmatched. The CDR3 consists of 15 residues. As DNA, the CDR3 is TGTGCCAGCAGTTCACGGACTAGCGGGATAAACGAGCAGTACTTC. It is translated as CASSSRTSGINEQYF.

This clonotype was observed many times. The chain has TRBV5-1 and TRBJ2-5; D is unresolved. With 0 bases removed from V and 5 bases from J, the gap between germline ends came to 8 bases. Germline loops: CDR1 SGHRS, CDR2 YFSETQ. There are 13 residues in the CDR3. The CDR3 region has the DNA TGCGCCAGCAGCTTGGCTGGGTGGGAGACCCAGTACTTC. Translation gives CASSLAGWETQYF.

This clonotype has a handful of counts. CDR3 sequence (DNA): TGTGCCAGCAGCTTCGGTCTATACAATGAGCAGTTCTTC. It codes for CASSFGLYNEQFF. This rearrangement joins TRBV7-7 to TRBJ2-1; D unresolved. The V gene's germline CDR1 is SSHAT and CDR2 FNYEAQ (reference sequence). The V and J ends lost 3 bases and 4 bases respectively, with 7 bases between them. This CDR3 region has 13 residues.

This clonotype was detected many times. This chain uses TRBV29-1 with TRBJ2-7; 7 nucleotides agree with TRBD2. V trimming: 7 bases; J trimming: 3 bases; junction bases outside the gene matches: 6. The CDR3 has 12 amino acids. From germline, CDR1 is SQVTM and CDR2 ANQGSEA. This chain's CDR3 is CSALGGSYEQYF. The CDR3 DNA is TGCAGCGCCCTCGGCGGGAGCTACGAGCAGTACTTC.

This clonotype showed up many times. The rearrangement links TRBV20-1 to TRBJ1-6; 7 nucleotides agree with TRBD1. From germline, CDR1 is DFQATT and CDR2 SNEGSKA (reference sequence). This CDR3 contains 15 residues. V lost 5 bases and J lost 8; bases outside the gene matches: 12. CDR3 region: CSAQRQGRTDSPLHF. CDR3 coding DNA: TGCAGTGCTCAGCGACAGGGCCGTACCGATTCACCCCTCCACTTT.

The table lists this clonotype with many counts. This chain joins TRBV12-3 or TRBV12-4 and TRBJ2-3, with no clear D. V was pared by 3 bases and J by 0 bases, with 13 bases between. The CDR3 sequence is 16 residues long. The DNA for the CDR3 is TGTGCCAGCAGTTTTTTTGACTTAACTAGCACAGATACGCAGTATTTT. It specifies CASSFFDLTSTDTQYF.

This clonotype was observed many times. The rearrangement links TRBV7-9 to TRBJ2-3; 8 nucleotides line up with TRBD2. Unmatched junction bases numbered 9, after V lost 3 bases and J lost 1 base. The CDR3 loop spans 17 amino acids. Per germline, CDR1 SEHNR and CDR2 FQNEAQ (reference sequence). CDR3 coding DNA: TGTGCCAGCAGCTTCGTCGCGGGAGGAATTGGCACAGATACGCAGTATTTT. This codes for CASSFVAGGIGTDTQYF.

About this clonotype: A much larger clone lies one base from this, so it may be a read error. The chain has TRBV18 and TRBJ1-6; perhaps TRBD1 as D (5 bases). V lost 4 bases, J lost 11 bases, and 24 bases lay in between. From germline, CDR1 is KGHSH and CDR2 LQKENI. The length of the CDR3 is 17 residues. The CDR3 here is CASSLFVPGPTDTPLHF. As DNA, the CDR3 is TGTGCCAGCTCACTATTTGTCCCGGGGCCTACTGACACACCCCTCCACTTT.

This clonotype showed up many times. The J gene is TRBJ2-3, the V gene TRBV5-1; the D is unclear. The CDR3 has 14 amino acids. Germline V gene lookup returns CDR1 SGHRS and CDR2 YFSETQ. The ends were cut back, 2 bases at V and 0 bases at J, with 7 bases in the middle. This chain's CDR3 is CASSLGVSTDTQYF. DNA of the CDR3: TGCGCCAGCAGCTTAGGCGTCAGCACAGATACGCAGTATTTT.

This clonotype was seen only a few times. The V call is TRBV20-1, the J call TRBJ1-1, with TRBD1 matching over 9 bases. With V trimmed by 3 bases and J by 4 bases, 3 bases remained unmatched. Germline V gives CDR1 DFQATT, CDR2 SNEGSKA (reference sequence). This CDR3 is 13 amino acids long. In DNA, the CDR3 is TGCAGTGCTAGCAGACAGGGGGGCACTGAAGCTTTCTTT. Residues: CSASRQGGTEAFF.

This clonotype was seen ten or more times. The genes are TRBV25-1 and TRBJ1-2; tentative D call: TRBD1 (5 bases). With 1 base removed from V and 2 bases from J, the gap between germline ends came to 14 bases. In germline, CDR1 is MGHDK, CDR2 SYGVNS. The CDR3 extends over 16 amino acids. The CDR3 bases are TGTGCCAGCAGTGAATGGGGCGGCAAGGAGAACTATGGCTACACCTTC. This codes for CASSEWGGKENYGYTF.

This clonotype was seen ten or more times. The chain uses TRBV6-1 and TRBJ2-5; no firm D call. There are 12 residues in the CDR3. Between the trimmed V and J ends, which lost 3 bases and 4 bases, there was a span of 6 bases. Germline loops: CDR1 MNHNS, CDR2 SASEGT. Here the CDR3 DNA reads TGTGCCAGCAGTGACCGACTAGAGACCCAGTACTTC. Amino acid sequence: CASSDRLETQYF.

This clonotype was recorded at least ten times. The gene calls are TRBV11-2 and TRBJ1-2; D not resolved. The CDR3 spans 15 residues. Germline V gives CDR1 SGHAT, CDR2 FQNNGV. Trimming took 1 base from V and 2 from J, leaving 11 bases between them. CDR3 sequence (DNA): TGTGCCAGCAGCTTAGTAAAGGGATGGAACTATGGCTACACCTTC. Amino acid sequence: CASSLVKGWNYGYTF.